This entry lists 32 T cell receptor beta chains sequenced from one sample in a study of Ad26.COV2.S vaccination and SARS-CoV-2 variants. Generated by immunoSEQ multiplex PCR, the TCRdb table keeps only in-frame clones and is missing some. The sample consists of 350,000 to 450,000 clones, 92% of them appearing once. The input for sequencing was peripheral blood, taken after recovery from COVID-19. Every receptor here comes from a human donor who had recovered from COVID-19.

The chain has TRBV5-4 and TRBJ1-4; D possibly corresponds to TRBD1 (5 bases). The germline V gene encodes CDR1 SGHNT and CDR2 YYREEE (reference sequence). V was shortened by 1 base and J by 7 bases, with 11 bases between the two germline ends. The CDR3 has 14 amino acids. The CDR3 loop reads CASSLKGDGEKLFF. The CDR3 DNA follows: TGTGCCAGCAGCTTGAAAGGGGACGGTGAAAAACTGTTTTTT.

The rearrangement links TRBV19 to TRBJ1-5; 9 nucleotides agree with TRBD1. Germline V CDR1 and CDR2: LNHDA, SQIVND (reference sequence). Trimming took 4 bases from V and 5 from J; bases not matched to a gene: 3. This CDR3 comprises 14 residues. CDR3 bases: TGTGCCAGTAGTAAGGACAGGGGTCATCAGCCCCAGCATTTT. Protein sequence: CASSKDRGHQPQHF.

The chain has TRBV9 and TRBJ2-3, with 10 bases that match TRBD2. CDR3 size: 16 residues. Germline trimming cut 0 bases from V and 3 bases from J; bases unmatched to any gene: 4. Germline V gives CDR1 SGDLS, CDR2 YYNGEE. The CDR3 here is CASSVAPAGGTDTQYF. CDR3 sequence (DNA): TGTGCCAGCAGCGTAGCGCCAGCGGGGGGGACAGATACGCAGTATTTT.

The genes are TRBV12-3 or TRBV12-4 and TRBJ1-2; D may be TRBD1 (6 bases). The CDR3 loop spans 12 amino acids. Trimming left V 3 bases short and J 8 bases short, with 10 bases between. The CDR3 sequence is CASSFTGKGYTF. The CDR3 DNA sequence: TGTGCCAGCAGTTTTACAGGGAAAGGCTACACCTTC.

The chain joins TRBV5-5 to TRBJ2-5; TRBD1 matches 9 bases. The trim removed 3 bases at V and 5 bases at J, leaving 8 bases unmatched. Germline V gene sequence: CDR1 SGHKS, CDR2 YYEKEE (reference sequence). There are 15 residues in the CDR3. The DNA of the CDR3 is TGTGCCAGCAGCTGGGGGGACAGGGTTGGCGAGACCCAGTACTTC. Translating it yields CASSWGDRVGETQYF.

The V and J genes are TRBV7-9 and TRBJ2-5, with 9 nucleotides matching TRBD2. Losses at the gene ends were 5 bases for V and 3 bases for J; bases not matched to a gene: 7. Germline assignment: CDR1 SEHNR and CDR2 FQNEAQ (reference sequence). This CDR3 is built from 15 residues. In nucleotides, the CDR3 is TGTGCCAGCAGCGGAAAGCGGGGGGAGGAAGAGACCCAGTACTTC. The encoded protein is CASSGKRGEEETQYF.

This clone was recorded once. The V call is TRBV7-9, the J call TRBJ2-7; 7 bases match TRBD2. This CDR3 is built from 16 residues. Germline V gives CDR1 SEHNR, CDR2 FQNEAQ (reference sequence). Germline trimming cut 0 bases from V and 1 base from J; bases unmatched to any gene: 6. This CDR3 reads CASSLALVGGSYEQYF. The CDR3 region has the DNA TGTGCCAGCAGCTTAGCGCTTGTCGGGGGGTCCTACGAGCAGTACTTC.

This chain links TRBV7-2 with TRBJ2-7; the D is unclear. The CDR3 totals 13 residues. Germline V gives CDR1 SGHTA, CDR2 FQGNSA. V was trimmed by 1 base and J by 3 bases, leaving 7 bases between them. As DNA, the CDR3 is TGTGCCAGCAGCTTAGGTGCACACTACGAGCAGTACTTC. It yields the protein CASSLGAHYEQYF.

DNA for the CDR3: TGTGCCAGCAGCAGGACAGGGGGACCCAACACTGAAGCTTTCTTT. This sequence encodes CASSRTGGPNTEAFF. The V and J genes are TRBV6-4 and TRBJ1-1; 10 bases fit TRBD1. V dropped 6 bases and J dropped 2; count of bases not matched to a gene: 6. The germline V gene encodes CDR1 MRHNA and CDR2 SNTAGT. This CDR3 comprises 15 residues.

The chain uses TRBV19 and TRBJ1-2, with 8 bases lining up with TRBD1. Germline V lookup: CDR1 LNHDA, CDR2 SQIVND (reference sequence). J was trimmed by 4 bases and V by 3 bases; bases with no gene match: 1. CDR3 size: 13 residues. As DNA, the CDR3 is TGTGCCAGTAGTATCACAGGGGGCTATGGCTACACCTTC. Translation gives CASSITGGYGYTF.

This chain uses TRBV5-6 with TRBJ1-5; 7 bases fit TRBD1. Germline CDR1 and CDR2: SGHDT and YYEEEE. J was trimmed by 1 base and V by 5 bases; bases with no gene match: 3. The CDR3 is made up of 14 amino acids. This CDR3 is CASRFRGSNQPQHF. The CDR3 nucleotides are TGTGCCAGCAGGTTCAGGGGGAGCAATCAGCCCCAGCATTTT.

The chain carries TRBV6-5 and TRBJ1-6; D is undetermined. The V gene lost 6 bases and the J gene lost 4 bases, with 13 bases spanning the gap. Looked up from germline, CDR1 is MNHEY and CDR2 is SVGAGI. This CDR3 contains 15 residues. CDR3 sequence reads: CASRYNPSYNSPLHF. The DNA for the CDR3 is TGTGCCAGCAGGTACAACCCGTCTTATAATTCACCCCTCCACTTT.

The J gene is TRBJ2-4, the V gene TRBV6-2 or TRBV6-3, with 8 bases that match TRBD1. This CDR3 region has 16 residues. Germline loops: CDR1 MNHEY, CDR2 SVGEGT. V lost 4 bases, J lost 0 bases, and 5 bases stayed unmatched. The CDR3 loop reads CASSSTGGLAKNIQYF. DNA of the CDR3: TGTGCCAGCAGTTCAACAGGGGGACTAGCCAAAAACATTCAGTACTTC.

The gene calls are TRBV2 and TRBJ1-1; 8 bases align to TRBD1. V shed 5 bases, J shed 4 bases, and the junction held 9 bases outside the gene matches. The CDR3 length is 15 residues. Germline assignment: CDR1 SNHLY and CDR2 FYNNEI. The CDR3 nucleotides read TGTGCCAGCAGTAAGGGGACAGGAGGAGGCACTGAAGCTTTCTTT. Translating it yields CASSKGTGGGTEAFF.

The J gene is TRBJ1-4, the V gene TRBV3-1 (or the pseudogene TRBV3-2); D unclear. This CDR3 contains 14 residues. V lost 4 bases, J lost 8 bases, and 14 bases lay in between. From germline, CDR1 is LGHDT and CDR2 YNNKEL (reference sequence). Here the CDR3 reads CASSPWHGFEKLFF. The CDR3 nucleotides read TGTGCCAGCAGCCCCTGGCACGGTTTCGAAAAACTGTTTTTT.

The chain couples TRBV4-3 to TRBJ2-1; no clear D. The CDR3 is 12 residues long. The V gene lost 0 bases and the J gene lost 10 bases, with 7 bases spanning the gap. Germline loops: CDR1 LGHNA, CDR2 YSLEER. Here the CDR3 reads CASSQERNEQFF. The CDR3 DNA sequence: TGCGCCAGCAGCCAAGAACGTAACGAGCAGTTCTTC.

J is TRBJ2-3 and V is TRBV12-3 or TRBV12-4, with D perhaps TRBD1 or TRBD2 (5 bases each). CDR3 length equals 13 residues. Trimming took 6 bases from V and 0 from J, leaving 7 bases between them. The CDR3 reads CASSRGSTDTQYF. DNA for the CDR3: TGTGCCAGCAGCCGGGGCAGCACAGATACGCAGTATTTT.

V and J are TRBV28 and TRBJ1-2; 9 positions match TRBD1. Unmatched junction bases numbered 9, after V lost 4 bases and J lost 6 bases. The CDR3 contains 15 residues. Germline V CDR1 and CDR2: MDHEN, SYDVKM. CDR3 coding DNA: TGTGCCAGCAGTTCCCCCGGGACAGGGAGGGATGGCTACACCTTC. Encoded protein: CASSSPGTGRDGYTF.

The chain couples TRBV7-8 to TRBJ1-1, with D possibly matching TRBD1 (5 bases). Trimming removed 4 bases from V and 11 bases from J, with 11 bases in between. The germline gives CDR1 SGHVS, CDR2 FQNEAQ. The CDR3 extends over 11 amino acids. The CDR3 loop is CASSSRWGAFF. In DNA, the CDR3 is TGTGCCAGCAGCTCTCGGTGGGGGGCTTTCTTT.

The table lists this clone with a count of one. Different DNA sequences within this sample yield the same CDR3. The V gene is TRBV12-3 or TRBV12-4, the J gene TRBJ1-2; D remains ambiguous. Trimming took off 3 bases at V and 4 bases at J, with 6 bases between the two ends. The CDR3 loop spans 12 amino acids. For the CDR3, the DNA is TGTGCCAGCAGTTTCGGGGTCTATGGCTACACCTTC. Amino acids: CASSFGVYGYTF.

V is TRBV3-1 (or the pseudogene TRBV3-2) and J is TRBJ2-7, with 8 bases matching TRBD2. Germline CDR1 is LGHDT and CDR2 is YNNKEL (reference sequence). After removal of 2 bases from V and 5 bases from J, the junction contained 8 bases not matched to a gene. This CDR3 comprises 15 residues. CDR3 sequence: CASSQPGLVPHEQYF. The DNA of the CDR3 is TGTGCCAGCAGCCAACCGGGACTAGTTCCCCACGAGCAGTACTTC.

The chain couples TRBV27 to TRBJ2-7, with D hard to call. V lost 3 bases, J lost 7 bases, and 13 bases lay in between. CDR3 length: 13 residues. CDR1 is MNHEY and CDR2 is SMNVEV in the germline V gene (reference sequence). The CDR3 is CASSFGPLYEQYF. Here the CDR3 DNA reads TGTGCCAGCAGTTTTGGGCCCCTTTATGAGCAGTACTTC.

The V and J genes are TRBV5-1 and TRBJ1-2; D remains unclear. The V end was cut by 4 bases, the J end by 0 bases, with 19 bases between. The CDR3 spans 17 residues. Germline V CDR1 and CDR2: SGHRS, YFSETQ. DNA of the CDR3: TGCGCCAGCAGCCCCGGGCCCCTCGGCCCCACTAACTATGGCTACACCTTC. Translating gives CASSPGPLGPTNYGYTF. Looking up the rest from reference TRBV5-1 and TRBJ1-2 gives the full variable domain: KAGVTQTPRYLIKTRGQQVTLSCSPISGHRSVSWYQQTPGQGLQFLFEYFSETQRNKGNFPGRFSGRQFSNSRSEMNVSTLELGDSALYLCASSPGPLGPTNYGYTFGSGTRLTVV.

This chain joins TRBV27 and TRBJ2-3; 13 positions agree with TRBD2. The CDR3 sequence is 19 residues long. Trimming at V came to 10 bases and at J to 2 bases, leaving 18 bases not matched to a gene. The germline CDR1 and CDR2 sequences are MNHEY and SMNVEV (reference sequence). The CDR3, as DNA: TGTGCCATCCAGGGACTAGCGGGGCCAACGGACGGCCTCACAGATACGCAGTATTTT. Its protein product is CAIQGLAGPTDGLTDTQYF.

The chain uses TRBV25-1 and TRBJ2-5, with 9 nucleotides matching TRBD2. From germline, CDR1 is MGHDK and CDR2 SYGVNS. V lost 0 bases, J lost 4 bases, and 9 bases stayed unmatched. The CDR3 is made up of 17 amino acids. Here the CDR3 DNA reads TGTGCCAGCAGTGAATATGGTAGCGGGGGCTCTTCAGAGACCCAGTACTTC. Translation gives CASSEYGSGGSSETQYF.

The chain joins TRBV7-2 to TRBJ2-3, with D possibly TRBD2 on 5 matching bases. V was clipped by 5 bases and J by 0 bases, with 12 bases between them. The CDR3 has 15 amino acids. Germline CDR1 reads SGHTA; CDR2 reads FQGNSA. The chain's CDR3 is CASSEAGSSTDTQYF. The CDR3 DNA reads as TGTGCCAGCAGCGAGGCGGGCTCAAGCACAGATACGCAGTATTTT.

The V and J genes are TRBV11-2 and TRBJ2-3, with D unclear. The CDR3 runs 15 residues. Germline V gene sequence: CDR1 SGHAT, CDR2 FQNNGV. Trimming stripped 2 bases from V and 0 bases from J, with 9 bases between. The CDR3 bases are TGTGCCAGCAGCTTAACAGTGGATAGCACAGATACGCAGTATTTT. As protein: CASSLTVDSTDTQYF.

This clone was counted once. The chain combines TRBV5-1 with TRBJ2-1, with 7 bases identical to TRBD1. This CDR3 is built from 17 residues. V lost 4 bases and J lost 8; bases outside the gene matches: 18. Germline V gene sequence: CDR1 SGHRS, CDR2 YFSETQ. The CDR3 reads CASSGLPMTGIDYEQFF. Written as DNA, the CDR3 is TGCGCCAGCAGCGGATTGCCTATGACAGGGATCGATTATGAGCAGTTCTTC.

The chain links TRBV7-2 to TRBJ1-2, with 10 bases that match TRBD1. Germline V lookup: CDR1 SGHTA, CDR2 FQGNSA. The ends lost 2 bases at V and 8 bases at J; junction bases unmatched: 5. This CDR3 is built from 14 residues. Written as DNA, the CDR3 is TGTGCCAGCAGCTTATTAGACAGGGGGCAGGGCTACACCTTC. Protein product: CASSLLDRGQGYTF.

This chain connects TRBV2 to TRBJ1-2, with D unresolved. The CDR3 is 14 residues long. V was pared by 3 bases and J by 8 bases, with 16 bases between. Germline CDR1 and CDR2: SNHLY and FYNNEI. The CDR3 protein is CASSEIKGLAGYTF. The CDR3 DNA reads TGTGCCAGCAGTGAGATTAAAGGGTTGGCCGGCTACACCTTC.

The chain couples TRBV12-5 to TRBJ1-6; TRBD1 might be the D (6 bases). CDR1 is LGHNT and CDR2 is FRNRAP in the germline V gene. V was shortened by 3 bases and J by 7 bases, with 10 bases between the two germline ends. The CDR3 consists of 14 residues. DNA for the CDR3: TGTGCTAGTGGTTTTGGACAGTCGAATTCACCCCTCCACTTT. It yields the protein CASGFGQSNSPLHF.

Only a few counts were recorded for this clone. The CDR3 DNA reads TGCGCCAGCAGCCAACTTCCTGGGGACAGGGGTTACAATGAGCAGTTCTTC. The encoded protein is CASSQLPGDRGYNEQFF. V gene TRBV4-1 combines with J gene TRBJ2-1; the match to TRBD1 covers 10 bases. From germline, CDR1 is MGHRA and CDR2 YSYEKL. With V trimmed by 2 bases and J by 4 bases, 8 bases remained unmatched. This CDR3 contains 17 residues.